This TCR beta chain was retrieved from a study of CD8+ T cells in alopecia areata. Background on the study: Twice daily, treated patients received 5 to 10 mg of oral tofacitinib. Treated patients were scored for severity by percent of scalp affected.

The CDR3 runs 14 residues. Trimming shortened V by 5 bases and J by 5 bases, and 13 bases separated the two germline ends. Germline V lookup: CDR1 SGHRS, CDR2 YFSETQ. In regard to this clone: The antigen is not known.

Findings of the study overall: Against the mouse data, patients shared TCRs less clearly, possibly for HLA reasons.

In each case, RNA was isolated and then reverse transcribed into cDNA as the sequencing template. Profiling relied on immunoSEQ multiplex PCR, and the TCRdb table lists in-frame clones only, not all of them. The sample consists of about 190,000 clones, 50% to 60% of them appearing once. Stated treatment: oral pan-JAK inhibitor, 5-10 mg twice daily. The specimen comprised CD4+ T cells sorted from blood, sampled at week 4, from a patient treated with tofacitinib. V and J are TRBV5-1 and TRBJ2-2; unclear D gene. This TCR came from a human donor with alopecia areata. The CDR3, as DNA: TGCGCCAGCAGTTCCGGAACTTTAACCGGGGAGCTGTTTTTT. Its translation is CASSSGTLTGELFF. Looking up the rest from reference TRBV5-1 and TRBJ2-2 gives the full variable domain: KAGVTQTPRYLIKTRGQQVTLSCSPISGHRSVSWYQQTPGQGLQFLFEYFSETQRNKGNFPGRFSGRQFSNSRSEMNVSTLELGDSALYLCASSSGTLTGELFFGEGSRLTVL.